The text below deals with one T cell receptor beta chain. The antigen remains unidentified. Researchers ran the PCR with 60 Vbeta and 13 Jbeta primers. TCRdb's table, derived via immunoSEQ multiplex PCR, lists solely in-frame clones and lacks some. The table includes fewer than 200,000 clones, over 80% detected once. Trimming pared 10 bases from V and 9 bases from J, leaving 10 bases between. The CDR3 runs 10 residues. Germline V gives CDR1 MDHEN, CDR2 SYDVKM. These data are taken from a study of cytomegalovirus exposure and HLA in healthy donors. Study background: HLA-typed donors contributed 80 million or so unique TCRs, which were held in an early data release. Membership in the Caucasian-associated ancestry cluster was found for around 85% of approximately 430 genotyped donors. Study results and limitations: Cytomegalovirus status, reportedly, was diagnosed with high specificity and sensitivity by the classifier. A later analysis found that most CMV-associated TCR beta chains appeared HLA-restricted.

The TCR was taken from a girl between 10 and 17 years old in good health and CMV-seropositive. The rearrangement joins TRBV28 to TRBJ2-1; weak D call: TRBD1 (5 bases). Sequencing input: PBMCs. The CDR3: CAIGQAEQFF. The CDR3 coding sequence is TGTGCCATCGGACAAGCTGAGCAGTTCTTC.